The 9 T cell receptor beta chains listed next were all sequenced from one sample in a study of CXCR3-negative and CXCR3-positive naive CD8 T cells. Study findings and constraints: More hydrophobic TRB CDR3s were found in CXCR3-positive naive cells than in CXCR3-negative naive cells.

UMI-labeled TRB cDNA libraries were prepared by 5' RACE. TCRdb re-called the 5' RACE reads, yielding one record per CDR3 amino acid sequence without DNA. The sample includes 120,000 or so distinct CDR3 sequences. The antigens of these receptors remain unknown. Sequenced input: naive CXCR3+ CD8+ T cells from blood. Subset indicated: CD45RO-CCR7+CD27+CD95- naive CD8+ T cells expressing CXCR3 (TNR3+). The receptors come from a human donor in good health. Some clones in this sample may be carry-over from other donors' samples.

V usage is TRBV10-3 and J usage is TRBJ2-1; lacking DNA, the TRBD1 call made by TCRdb goes unchecked. This CDR3 is 18 amino acids long. Germline V gene lookup returns CDR1 ENHRY and CDR2 SYGVKD. The CDR3 protein is CAISESTQDRGQGYEQFF.

The chain uses TRBV20-1 and TRBJ2-7; as DNA is missing, the TRBD1 call by TCRdb cannot be tested. This CDR3 is 15 amino acids long. Germline V lookup: CDR1 DFQATT, CDR2 SNEGSKA (reference sequence). CDR3: CSANVGAGGPYEQYF.

The rearrangement links TRBV27 to TRBJ2-7. The length of the CDR3 is 13 residues. CDR1 MNHEY and CDR2 SMNVEV come from the germline V gene (reference sequence). The CDR3 is CASSRTASYEQYF.

The rearrangement uses TRBV7-9 and TRBJ1-1; TCRdb's assignment of TRBD1 cannot be checked, as there is no DNA. The CDR3 is made up of 18 amino acids. Germline CDR1 is SEHNR and CDR2 is FQNEAQ (reference sequence). CDR3: CVSSSTEPQGSKDTEAFF.

The chain is built from TRBV28 and TRBJ2-7. Germline V CDR1 and CDR2: MDHEN, SYDVKM. This CDR3 region has 11 residues. CDR3 protein: CASSFFYEQYF.

The chain uses TRBV7-3 and TRBJ2-3; TCRdb designates TRBD1, a call that cannot be tested without DNA. Germline-derived CDR1 and CDR2 are SGHTA and FQGTGA. The CDR3 is 14 residues long. The CDR3 loop reads CASSLTRGADTQYF.

This chain uses TRBV28 with TRBJ1-5; the D gene TCRdb calls, TRBD1, cannot be checked with no DNA. CDR3 length equals 13 residues. Germline loops: CDR1 MDHEN, CDR2 SYDVKM. The CDR3 loop is CASSPRGIQPQHF.

The chain employs TRBV7-7 and TRBJ2-3; the D call from TCRdb, TRBD1, cannot be confirmed without DNA. CDR1 and CDR2 (germline): SSHAT, FNYEAQ (reference sequence). The CDR3 has 17 amino acids. The chain's CDR3 is CASSLAPGGSPTDTQYF.

The J gene is TRBJ2-7, the V gene TRBV3-1. The germline CDR1 and CDR2 sequences are LGHDT and YNNKEL (reference sequence). The length of the CDR3 is 13 residues. The CDR3 spells CASSYGINYEQYF.